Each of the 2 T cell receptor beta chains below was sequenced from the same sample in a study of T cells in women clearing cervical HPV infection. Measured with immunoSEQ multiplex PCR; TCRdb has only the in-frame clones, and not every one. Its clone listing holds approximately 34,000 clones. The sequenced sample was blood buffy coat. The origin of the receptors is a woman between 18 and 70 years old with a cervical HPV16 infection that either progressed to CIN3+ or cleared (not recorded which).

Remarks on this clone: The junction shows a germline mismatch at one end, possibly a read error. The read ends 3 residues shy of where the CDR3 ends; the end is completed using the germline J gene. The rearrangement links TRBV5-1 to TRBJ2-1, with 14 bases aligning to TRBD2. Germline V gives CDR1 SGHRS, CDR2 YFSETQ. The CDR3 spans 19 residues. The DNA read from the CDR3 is TGCGCCAGCAGCCCACTATTCGAGACTAGCGGGGGGGCCTATAATGAG. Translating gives CASSPLFETSGGAYNE. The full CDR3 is CASSPLFETSGGAYNEQFF.

The CDR3 is CASTWDRGDYGQYF. Partial CDR3 DNA: TGTGCCAGTACCTGGGATCGGGGGGACTATGGT. This chain joins TRBV19 and TRBJ2-4; 7 bases map to TRBD2. The read finishes 3 residues shy of the CDR3 end, and the germline J gene is used to complete it. The CDR3 loop spans 14 amino acids. Per germline, CDR1 LNHDA and CDR2 SQIVND (reference sequence). Supplemented by reference TRBV19 and TRBJ2-4, the full variable domain reads DGGITQSPKYLFRKEGQNVTLSCEQNLNHDAMYWYRQDPGQGLRLIYYSQIVNDFQKGDIAEGYSVSREKKESFPLTVTSAQKNPTAFYLCASTWDRGDYGQYFGAGTRLSVL.